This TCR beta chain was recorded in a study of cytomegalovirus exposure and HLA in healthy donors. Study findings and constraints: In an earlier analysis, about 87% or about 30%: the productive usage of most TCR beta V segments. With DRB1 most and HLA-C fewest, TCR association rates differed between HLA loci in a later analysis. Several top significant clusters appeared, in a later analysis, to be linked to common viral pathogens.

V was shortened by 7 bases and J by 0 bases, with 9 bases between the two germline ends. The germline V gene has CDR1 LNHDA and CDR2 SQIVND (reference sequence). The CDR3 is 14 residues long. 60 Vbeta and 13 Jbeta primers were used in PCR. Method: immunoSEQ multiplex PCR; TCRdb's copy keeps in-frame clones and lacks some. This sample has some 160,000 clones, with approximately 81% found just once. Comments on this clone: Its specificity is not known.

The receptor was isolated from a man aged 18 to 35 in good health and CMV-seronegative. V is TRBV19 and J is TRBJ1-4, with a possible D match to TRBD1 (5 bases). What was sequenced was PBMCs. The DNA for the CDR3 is TGTGCCAGTACCGAACAGGCAACTAATGAAAAACTGTTTTTT. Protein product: CASTEQATNEKLFF. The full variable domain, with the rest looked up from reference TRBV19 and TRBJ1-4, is DGGITQSPKYLFRKEGQNVTLSCEQNLNHDAMYWYRQDPGQGLRLIYYSQIVNDFQKGDIAEGYSVSREKKESFPLTVTSAQKNPTAFYLCASTEQATNEKLFFGSGTQLSVL.